These 23 T cell receptor beta chains share one sample of origin, sequenced in a study of Graves' ophthalmopathy and Graves' hyperthyroidism. As the template, RNA transcripts were used to amplify TCR beta CDR3 regions. The library came from an HTBI-primed first-round RT-PCR and a second-round multiplex PCR. A single record per CDR3 protein comes from TCRdb applying MiXCR to the multiplex PCR reads. This table has a few hundred thousand distinct CDR3 sequences, roughly a sixth appearing once. Sequencing was done on a sample of peripheral blood. The source is an adult woman with stable Graves' hyperthyroidism.

This clonotype has a count of ten or more. The rearrangement links TRBV28 to TRBJ2-6, with 8 bases identical to TRBD1. V was pared by 7 bases and J by 4 bases, with 6 bases of the junction left unmatched. The CDR3 runs 15 residues. Germline V gene data show CDR1 as MDHEN and CDR2 as SYDVKM. The CDR3, as DNA: TGTGCCAGCACAGCCAGGGGGCCAGGGGCCAACGTCCTGACTTTC. The encoded protein is CASTARGPGANVLTF.

In this sample, this clonotype turned up many times. J is TRBJ1-5 and V is TRBV18; D unresolved. The CDR3 is 12 amino acids. Trimming cost V 4 bases and J 6 bases, with 7 bases left between them. Germline-derived CDR1 and CDR2 are KGHSH and LQKENI. CDR3 sequence (DNA): TGTGCCAGCTCACAAAGTGGTCAGCCCCAGCATTTT. It translates to CASSQSGQPQHF.

This clonotype was counted ten times or more. The rearrangement uses TRBV12-3 or TRBV12-4 and TRBJ1-1; tentative D call: TRBD1 (5 bases). Trimming took off 2 bases at V and 0 bases at J, with 19 bases between the two ends. The CDR3 loop spans 18 amino acids. The CDR3 loop reads CASSLRSRTLRMNTEAFF. The CDR3, as DNA: TGTGCCAGCAGTTTACGGTCGAGGACACTTAGGATGAACACTGAAGCTTTCTTT.

This clonotype appeared many times. J is TRBJ1-1 and V is TRBV12-3 or TRBV12-4, with D tentatively TRBD1 (5 bases). The V end was cut by 5 bases, the J end by 4 bases, with 17 bases between. This CDR3 is 15 amino acids long. For the CDR3, the DNA is TGTGCCAGCAGTACCCGTCGTGGGGCGGGCACTGAAGCTTTCTTT. This encodes CASSTRRGAGTEAFF.

In its sample, this clonotype was seen many times. The V gene is TRBV7-2, the J gene TRBJ1-2; TRBD1 is a possible D gene (5 bases). The CDR3 has 16 amino acids. Germline loops: CDR1 SGHTA, CDR2 FQGNSA. The V gene lost 3 bases and the J gene lost 2 bases, with 16 bases spanning the gap. The CDR3 sequence: CASSFARVDGNYGYTF. The CDR3 DNA follows: TGTGCCAGCAGCTTCGCCAGGGTTGATGGGAACTATGGCTACACCTTC.

This clonotype was seen repeatedly, ten times or more. The rearrangement links TRBV29-1 to TRBJ1-2; TRBD1 might be the D (5 bases). CDR1 SQVTM and CDR2 ANQGSEA come from the germline V gene. The CDR3 is 13 amino acids. V dropped 6 bases and J dropped 4 bases, with 15 bases sitting between them. CDR3 protein: CSVDSGFAYGYTF. The CDR3 DNA is TGCAGCGTAGACAGCGGATTTGCCTATGGCTACACCTTC.

This chain uses TRBV30 with TRBJ2-7; 7 bases match TRBD1. The V and J ends lost 3 bases and 2 bases, in that order; junction bases with no gene match: 7. The CDR3 totals 14 residues. Germline CDR1 is GTSNPN and CDR2 is SVGIG (reference sequence). The CDR3 DNA is TGTGCCTGGAGCTATGGACAGGCCGCCTACGAGCAGTACTTC. Residues: CAWSYGQAAYEQYF.

This clonotype was picked up many times. The V gene is TRBV27, the J gene TRBJ2-7, with D possibly called TRBD1 or TRBD2 (5 bases each). The CDR3 sequence is 15 residues long. The V and J ends lost 6 bases and 0 bases respectively, with 15 bases between them. Germline CDR1 reads MNHEY; CDR2 reads SMNVEV (reference sequence). The CDR3 nucleotides are TGTGCCAGCAGCATCCCGGGACGGAGCTCCTACGAGCAGTACTTC. It yields the protein CASSIPGRSSYEQYF.

For this clonotype: A much larger clone lies a single base off, so this may be a read error. The rearrangement uses TRBV19 and TRBJ2-2; D gene uncertain. The CDR3 contains 12 residues. The V and J ends lost 5 bases and 6 bases respectively, with 7 bases between them. CDR1 is LNHDA, CDR2 SQIVND, per germline (reference sequence). The chain's CDR3 is CASSAWSGELFF. The CDR3 coding sequence is TGTGCCAGTAGTGCATGGTCCGGGGAGCTGTTTTTT.

The chain carries TRBV28 and TRBJ1-2; possibly TRBD1 for D (6 bases). Germline V CDR1 and CDR2: MDHEN, SYDVKM. The CDR3 is made up of 14 amino acids. Between the trimmed V and J ends, which lost 5 bases and 4 bases, there was a span of 14 bases. The chain's CDR3 is CASSSLQGSYGYTF. The CDR3 DNA is TGTGCCAGCAGTAGTTTACAGGGCAGCTATGGCTACACCTTC.

This clonotype was counted at least ten times. The V and J genes are TRBV6-1 and TRBJ2-5; TRBD1 matches 8 bases. The length of the CDR3 is 14 residues. Trimming at V came to 6 bases and at J to 5 bases, leaving 8 bases not matched to a gene. Germline CDR1 is MNHNS and CDR2 is SASEGT. As DNA, the CDR3 is TGTGCCAGCAGCACTGGACAGGGTCGGGAGACCCAGTACTTC. It translates to CASSTGQGRETQYF.

This chain links TRBV30 with TRBJ1-1; no clear D gene. Germline V CDR1 and CDR2: GTSNPN, SVGIG (reference sequence). The CDR3 totals 12 residues. The V gene lost 3 bases and the J gene lost 3 bases, with 8 bases spanning the gap. The CDR3 DNA sequence: TGTGCCTGGAGGTGGTCAGACACTGAAGCTTTCTTT. This gives the protein CAWRWSDTEAFF.

This chain's CDR3 is CSVGGASLGPQHF. The CDR3 nucleotides are TGCAGTGTCGGGGGGGCGTCCCTGGGGCCCCAGCATTTT. The gene calls are TRBV20-1 and TRBJ1-5; tentatively, D is TRBD1 (6 bases). V lost 7 bases, J lost 9 bases, and 19 bases lay in between. This CDR3 has 13 amino acids. The germline V gene encodes CDR1 DFQATT and CDR2 SNEGSKA (reference sequence).

This clonotype turned up a few times. The chain couples TRBV19 to TRBJ1-1, with 9 bases lining up with TRBD1. The length of the CDR3 is 18 residues. The ends lost 4 bases at V and 3 bases at J; junction bases unmatched: 15. Germline V lookup: CDR1 LNHDA, CDR2 SQIVND (reference sequence). In nucleotides, the CDR3 is TGTGCCAGTAGTAAAACCCCCGGGACAGGGTTTTTTGACACTGAAGCTTTCTTT. Its translation is CASSKTPGTGFFDTEAFF.

This clonotype has at least ten counts. The chain joins TRBV6-5 to TRBJ1-2, with 8 bases that match TRBD1. CDR3 length: 17 amino acids. In germline, CDR1 is MNHEY, CDR2 SVGAGI. V gave up 2 bases and J gave up 3 bases; unmatched junction bases: 11. CDR3 loop: CASSYLTPGQVDYGYTF. The CDR3 DNA sequence: TGTGCCAGCAGTTACCTTACCCCGGGACAGGTGGACTATGGCTACACCTTC.

This clonotype was counted only a few times. The chain has TRBV10-3 and TRBJ1-2; TRBD1 agrees at 8 bases. The CDR3 is made up of 14 amino acids. CDR1 and CDR2 from the germline V gene are ENHRY and SYGVKD. V lost 2 bases and J lost 7; bases outside the gene matches: 6. In DNA, the CDR3 is TGTGCCATCAGTGAGACAGGGGGGCCGGGTGGCTACACCTTC. Translating gives CAISETGGPGGYTF.

This clonotype occurred many times. The chain couples TRBV19 to TRBJ1-5, with D unclear. V was trimmed by 5 bases and J by 0 bases, leaving 11 bases between them. Per germline, CDR1 LNHDA and CDR2 SQIVND (reference sequence). The CDR3 contains 15 residues. CDR3 sequence (DNA): TGTGCCAGTAGTGGGCAGGAGTATAGCAATCAGCCCCAGCATTTT. Translation gives CASSGQEYSNQPQHF.

This clonotype has at least ten counts. This chain links TRBV29-1 with TRBJ2-7, with 8 nucleotides matching TRBD1. V gave up 2 bases and J gave up 3 bases; unmatched junction bases: 3. Germline CDR1 SQVTM, CDR2 ANQGSEA. The CDR3 contains 13 residues. Here the CDR3 DNA reads TGCAGCGTTGAAACAGGGGGAGGCTACGAGCAGTACTTC. Amino acids: CSVETGGGYEQYF.

The chain recombines TRBV5-1 with TRBJ1-2, with TRBD1 identical over 8 bases. Looked up from germline, CDR1 is SGHRS and CDR2 is YFSETQ. The CDR3 is 12 residues long. Trimming took 4 bases from V and 8 from J; bases not matched to a gene: 4. CDR3 bases: TGCGCCAGCAGCCCGGACAGGGAAGGCTACACCTTC. This codes for CASSPDREGYTF.

Remarks on this clonotype: The CDR3 carries no conserved terminal phenylalanine or tryptophan, so it likely arises from a read error. The genes are TRBV2 and TRBJ1-5, with 8 bases identical to TRBD1. Trimming cost V 5 bases and J 2 bases; bases outside gene matches: 5. Germline V lookup: CDR1 SNHLY, CDR2 FYNNEI. The CDR3 covers 15 residues. The CDR3 DNA reads as TGTGCCAGCAGTTCTGGACAGGGAGGCAATCAGCCCCAGCATTTG. This gives the protein CASSSGQGGNQPQHL.

This clonotype has a count of ten or more. The chain combines TRBV19 with TRBJ1-5, with 7 bases that match TRBD1. This CDR3 contains 14 residues. Trimming at V came to 9 bases and at J to 1 base, leaving 6 bases not matched to a gene. Germline V gives CDR1 LNHDA, CDR2 SQIVND (reference sequence). CDR3 in amino acids: CASRTGGSNQPQHF. DNA of the CDR3: TGTGCCAGCAGGACAGGAGGGAGCAATCAGCCCCAGCATTTT.

This clonotype has only a few counts. The chain combines TRBV18 with TRBJ2-5, with TRBD2 identical over 7 bases. Germline CDR1 reads KGHSH; CDR2 reads LQKENI. The CDR3 extends over 14 amino acids. V dropped 6 bases and J dropped 1; count of bases not matched to a gene: 5. CDR3 residues: CASSPGGVQETQYF. CDR3 nucleotide sequence: TGTGCCAGCTCGCCTGGGGGGGTCCAAGAGACCCAGTACTTC.

V and J are TRBV14 and TRBJ1-2; 8 bases align to TRBD1. J lost 0 bases, V lost 1 base, and 10 bases had no gene match. CDR1 is SGHDN, CDR2 FVKESK, per germline. The CDR3 runs to 18 residues. The CDR3 sequence: CASSQGRTGKLSNYGYTF. The DNA for the CDR3 is TGTGCCAGCAGCCAAGGCAGGACAGGGAAGTTGTCTAACTATGGCTACACCTTC.